These T cell receptor beta chains were read from a single sample in a study of cytomegalovirus exposure and HLA in healthy donors. This table comes from immunoSEQ multiplex PCR, and its TCRdb copy is limited to in-frame clones, with some not included. Of some 140,000 clones detected, 70% to 90% appear once; the ten largest clones hold around 5.2%. Specimen: PBMCs. These receptor sequences come from a woman between 35 and 50 years old in good health and CMV-seropositive. CDR3s include the opening cysteine and the closing phenylalanine or tryptophan. Each record gives: clone size, J gene, D gene, V gene, CDR3 DNA, CDR3 protein. The D gene is left open where the match is weak. Size is stated for part of the rows, as once, few or many counts, or as a class when the clone is expanded.

NA | TRBJ2-5 | TRBD2 | TRBV2 | TGTGCCAGCAGTGCCATACGTAGCGGGAGGGCCCGGGAGACCCAGTACTTC | CASSAIRSGRARETQYF
NA | TRBJ2-2 | TRBD2 | TRBV11-3 | TGTGCCAGCAGCTTCGCACTAGCGGGACTCACCGGGGAGCTGTTTTTT | CASSFALAGLTGELFF
NA | TRBJ2-7 | NA | TRBV5-6 | TGTGCCAGCAGCATCAACTACGAGCAGTACTTC | CASSINYEQYF
NA | TRBJ2-1 | TRBD2 | TRBV19 | TGTGCCAGTAGTAATGGCGGGAGCCAATACAATGAGCAGTTCTTC | CASSNGGSQYNEQFF
NA | TRBJ2-7 | TRBD2 | TRBV30 | TGTGCCTGGAGCAAACAACGGACAGTCTCGAGAAGAGCGGGAGGGCCCCACGAGCAGTACTTC | CAWSKQRTVSRRAGGPHEQYF
many | TRBJ2-3 | NA | TRBV7-2 | TGTGCCAGCAGCCGTAAAACTAGCACAGATACGCAGTATTTT | CASSRKTSTDTQYF
NA | TRBJ2-1 | NA | TRBV6-6 | TGTGCCAGCAGTTACCATACAGGGTTGCGTAATGAGCAGTTCTTC | CASSYHTGLRNEQFF
NA | TRBJ2-1 | TRBD1 | TRBV2 | TGTGCCAGCAGTGGAAGGACAGGGATCTACAATGAGCAGTTCTTC | CASSGRTGIYNEQFF
NA | TRBJ2-7 | NA | TRBV10-3 | TGTGCCATCAGTGAGTCGGGAACTAGCCAGGGAGAGCAGTACTTC | CAISESGTSQGEQYF
NA | TRBJ2-3 | TRBD2 | TRBV6-5 | TGTGCCAGCAGCCCTAGCGGGACTAGCACAGATACGCAGTATTTT | CASSPSGTSTDTQYF
few | TRBJ2-5 | NA | TRBV9 | TGTGCCAGCAGCGCCACCGGGACTTCGCCCAGCGAGACCCAGTACTTC | CASSATGTSPSETQYF
NA | TRBJ2-2 | NA | TRBV6-1 | TGTGCCAGCACCCAGGGCGGCGCCGGGGAGCTGTTTTTT | CASTQGGAGELFF
NA | TRBJ1-5 | NA | TRBV25-1 | TGTGCCAGCAGTGAATCAGGGGACCGCAATCAGCCCCAGCATTTT | CASSESGDRNQPQHF
NA | TRBJ1-2 | TRBD1 | TRBV2 | TGTGCCAGCAGTGAAGAAGGACAGGGAATGGGCTACACCTTC | CASSEEGQGMGYTF
NA | TRBJ1-1 | NA | TRBV5-4 | TGTGCCAGCAGCTTGCCAGGGCGCAGGACTGAAGCTTTCTTT | CASSLPGRRTEAFF
NA | TRBJ2-1 | TRBD2 | TRBV5-6 | TGTGCCAGCAGCGCCGATCCCGGGACTAGCATCCTTGAGCAGTTCTTC | CASSADPGTSILEQFF
NA | TRBJ2-1 | NA | TRBV27 | TGTGCCAGCAGTTTCCGCCTTGGAGTAAATGAGCAGTTCTTC | CASSFRLGVNEQFF
NA | TRBJ1-2 | NA | TRBV11-3 | TGTGCCAGCGTCGGGGTGTGTAACTATGGCTACACCTTC | CASVGVCNYGYTF
NA | TRBJ1-2 | NA | TRBV30 | TGTGCCTGGAGCGCTAGGCCGCCTTATGGCTACACCTTC | CAWSARPPYGYTF
NA | TRBJ1-4 | NA | TRBV5-1 | TGCGCCAGCAGCTTGTTAACAGGGCCTAATGAAAAACTGTTTTTT | CASSLLTGPNEKLFF
few | TRBJ2-7 | TRBD1 | TRBV12-5 | TGTGCTAGTGGTTTCGGGACAGGGGGCGTCTCAGTGTACTTC | CASGFGTGGVSVYF
NA | TRBJ2-3 | NA | TRBV27 | TGTGCCAGCAAACCCACCGTCCGGGCGGGAAGATCAGATACGCAGTATTTT | CASKPTVRAGRSDTQYF
NA | TRBJ2-1 | TRBD2 | TRBV5-1 | TGCGCCAGCAGCGCAGGACTAGCGGGAGGGCCGGGTGAGCAGTTCTTC | CASSAGLAGGPGEQFF
NA | TRBJ2-1 | TRBD1 | TRBV11-2 | TGTGCCAGCAGCCCACAGGGGAAGAGGGCTGAGCAGTTCTTC | CASSPQGKRAEQFF
once | TRBJ1-3 | NA | TRBV5-1 | TGCGCCAGCAGCCGTGCGGCGGGAAACTCTGGAAACACCATATATTTT | CASSRAAGNSGNTIYF
NA | TRBJ2-7 | NA | TRBV10-1 | TGCGCCAGCAGTCCGGGACTCGTCTACGAGCAGTACTTC | CASSPGLVYEQYF
once | TRBJ2-7 | TRBD2 | TRBV5-1 | TGCGCCAGCACCTTACAGGGTCCGGGACTAGCGGGGGGCTACGAGCAGTACTTC | CASTLQGPGLAGGYEQYF
NA | TRBJ2-7 | NA | TRBV7-2 | TGTGCCAGCAGCTTAGCGGGAGGAGAGCAGTACTTC | CASSLAGGEQYF